This TCR beta chain was documented in a study of beta chain features in type 1 diabetes. The isolated RNA, all of it, was reverse transcribed, so expressed TCRB transcripts were what got sequenced. Assay used: immunoSEQ multiplex PCR; TCRdb lists only in-frame clones, some missing. The sample lists 310,000 or so clones, about 15% occurring once. Cells sorted by CD45RO/CCR7/CD25/CD127/CD95/CD27 comprised CD4+ naive, central memory, regulatory and stem cell-like memory cells. As for this clone: Its antigen is currently unknown.

Findings and caveats of the study: In every one of the four CD4+ subsets, TCRB CDR3s were moderately but significantly shorter in Type 1 diabetes patients. Within patients, naive, central memory and Treg TCRB repertoires seemed more similar than within healthy donors.

The TCR comes from a man in his late teens or twenties with type 1 diabetes. The specimen was naive CD4+ T cells from blood.

The CDR3 DNA sequence: TGTGCCAGCATCATAGGGACAGGCACAGATACGCAGTATTTT. Amino acids: CASIIGTGTDTQYF. The rearrangement links TRBV2 to TRBJ2-3; 7 bases match TRBD1. J was trimmed by 1 base and V by 7 bases; bases with no gene match: 5. This CDR3 contains 14 residues. CDR1 is SNHLY and CDR2 is FYNNEI in the germline V gene.